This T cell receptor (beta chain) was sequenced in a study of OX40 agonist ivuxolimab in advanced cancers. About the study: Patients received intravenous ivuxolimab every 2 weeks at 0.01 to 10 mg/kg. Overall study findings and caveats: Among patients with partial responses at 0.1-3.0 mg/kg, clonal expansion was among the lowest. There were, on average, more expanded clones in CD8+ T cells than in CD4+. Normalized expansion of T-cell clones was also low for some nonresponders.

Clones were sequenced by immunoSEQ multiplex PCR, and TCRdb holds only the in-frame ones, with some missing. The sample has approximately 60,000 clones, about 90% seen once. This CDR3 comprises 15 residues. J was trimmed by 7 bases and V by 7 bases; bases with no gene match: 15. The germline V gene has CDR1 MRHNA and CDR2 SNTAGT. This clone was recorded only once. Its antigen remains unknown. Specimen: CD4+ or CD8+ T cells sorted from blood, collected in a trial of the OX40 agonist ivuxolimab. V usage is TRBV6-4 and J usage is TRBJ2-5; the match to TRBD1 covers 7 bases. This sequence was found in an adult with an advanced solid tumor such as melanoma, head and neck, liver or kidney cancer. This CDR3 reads CASTQGDRVFATQYF. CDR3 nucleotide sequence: TGTGCCAGCACACAGGGTGACAGGGTCTTTGCGACCCAGTACTTC.